This T cell receptor beta chain originates from a study of T-cell memory formation after mild COVID-19. This clonotype was recorded at least ten times. Its antigen is unidentified. TCRdb used MiXCR to reprocess the 5' RACE reads, holding one entry per CDR3 protein. The table shows 85,000 to 130,000 distinct CDR3 sequences, with around 10% occurring only once. V lost 2 bases, J lost 4 bases, and 10 bases stayed unmatched. Germline CDR1 is LGHNA and CDR2 is YSLEER. The CDR3 totals 16 residues. Study-level findings and limits: Later expanders leaned CD4+, whereas clones that contracted between day 15 and 85 were balanced CD4/CD8.

Sequenced sample: PBMCs or a T cell subset sorted from them (not recorded which). The rearrangement uses TRBV4-3 and TRBJ2-7, with 8 bases fitting TRBD2. The TCR originated in a man younger than 35 who had mild COVID-19 (a few samples of this study predate the infection). Cell type and time point are not known. In DNA form, the CDR3 reads TGCGCCAGCAGCCAAATCGCGGGGGGCCGTGCTTACGAGCAGTACTTC. Encoded protein: CASSQIAGGRAYEQYF.